The entry below gives a single TCR beta chain sequence along with its context. Recruitment covered roughly 24 US areas and drew participants whose ages spanned about 18 to 90 years. Some clones are missing from TCRdb's copy, which holds only in-frame ones; the method was immunoSEQ multiplex PCR. The data hold under 250,000 clones, with roughly nine tenths observed a single time. This record belongs to a study of blood T cell repertoires in COVID-19. CDR1 SGDLS and CDR2 YYNGEE come from the germline V gene. V gave up 0 bases and J gave up 3 bases; unmatched junction bases: 2. The CDR3 totals 15 residues.

The specimen sequenced was PBMCs or T cells enriched from blood (not recorded which). This clonotype was sampled from a woman younger than 30 in a cohort exposed to, infected with or recovered from COVID-19 (not recorded which). This chain joins TRBV9 and TRBJ2-1, with TRBD2 matching over 8 bases. Here the CDR3 reads CASSVGLAGYNEQFF. The CDR3 region has the DNA TGTGCCAGCAGCGTAGGGCTAGCGGGCTACAATGAGCAGTTCTTC.